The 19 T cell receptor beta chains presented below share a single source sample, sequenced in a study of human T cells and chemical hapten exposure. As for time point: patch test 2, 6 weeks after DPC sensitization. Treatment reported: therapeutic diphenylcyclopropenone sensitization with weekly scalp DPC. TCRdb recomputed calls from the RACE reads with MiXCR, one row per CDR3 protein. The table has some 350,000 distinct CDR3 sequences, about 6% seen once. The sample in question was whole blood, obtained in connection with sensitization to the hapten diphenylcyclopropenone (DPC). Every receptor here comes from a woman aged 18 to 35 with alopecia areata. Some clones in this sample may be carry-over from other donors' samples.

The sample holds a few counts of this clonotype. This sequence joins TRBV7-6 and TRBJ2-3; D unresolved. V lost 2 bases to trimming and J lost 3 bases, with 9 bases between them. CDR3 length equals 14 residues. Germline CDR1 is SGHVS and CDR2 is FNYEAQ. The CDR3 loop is CASSLISETDTQYF. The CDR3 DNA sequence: TGTGCCAGCAGCTTAATCTCCGAGACAGATACGCAGTATTTT.

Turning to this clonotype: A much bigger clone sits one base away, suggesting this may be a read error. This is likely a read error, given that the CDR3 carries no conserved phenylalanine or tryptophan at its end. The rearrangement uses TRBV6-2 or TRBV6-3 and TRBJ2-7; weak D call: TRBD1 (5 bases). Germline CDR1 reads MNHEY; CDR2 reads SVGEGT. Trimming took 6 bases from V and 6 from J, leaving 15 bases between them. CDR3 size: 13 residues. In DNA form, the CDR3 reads TGTGCCAGCAGCACCGGACAACGGCGCGAGCAGTACTAC. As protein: CASSTGQRREQYY.

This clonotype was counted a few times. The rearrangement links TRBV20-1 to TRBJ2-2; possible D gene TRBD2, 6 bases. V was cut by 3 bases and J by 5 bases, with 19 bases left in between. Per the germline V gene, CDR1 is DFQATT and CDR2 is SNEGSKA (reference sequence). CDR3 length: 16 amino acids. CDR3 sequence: CSASGARGARTGELFF. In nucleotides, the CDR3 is TGCAGTGCTAGTGGAGCGCGGGGCGCGAGGACCGGGGAGCTGTTTTTT.

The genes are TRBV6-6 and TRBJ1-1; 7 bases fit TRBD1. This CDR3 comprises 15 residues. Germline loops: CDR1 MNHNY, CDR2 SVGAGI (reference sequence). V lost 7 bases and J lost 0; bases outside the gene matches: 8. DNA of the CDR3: TGTGCCAGCACTACCCGGGACAGCTTGAACACTGAAGCTTTCTTT. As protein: CASTTRDSLNTEAFF.

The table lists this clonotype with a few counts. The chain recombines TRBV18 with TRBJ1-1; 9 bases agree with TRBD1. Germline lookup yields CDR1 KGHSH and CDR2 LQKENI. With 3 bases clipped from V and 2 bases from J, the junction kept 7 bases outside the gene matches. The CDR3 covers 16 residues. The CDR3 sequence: CASSPWDRASNTEAFF. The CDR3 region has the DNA TGTGCCAGCTCACCTTGGGACAGGGCGTCAAACACTGAAGCTTTCTTT.

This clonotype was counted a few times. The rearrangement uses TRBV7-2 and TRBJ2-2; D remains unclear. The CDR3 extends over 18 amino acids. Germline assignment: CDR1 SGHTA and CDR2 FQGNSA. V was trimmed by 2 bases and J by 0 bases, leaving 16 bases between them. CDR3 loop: CASSLRQKSTPNTGELFF. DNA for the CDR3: TGTGCCAGCAGCTTACGGCAGAAGTCGACCCCGAACACCGGGGAGCTGTTTTTT.

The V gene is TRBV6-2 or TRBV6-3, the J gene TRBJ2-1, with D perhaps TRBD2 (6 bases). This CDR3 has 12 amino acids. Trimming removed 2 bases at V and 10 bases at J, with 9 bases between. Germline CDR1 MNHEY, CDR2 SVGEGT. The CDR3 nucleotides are TGTGCCAGCAGTTACGTAAGCGGGGAGCAGTTCTTC. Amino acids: CASSYVSGEQFF.

CDR3 DNA sequence: TGTGCCAGCAGCTCCGTGGGCCCGGCCTACGAGCAGTACTTC. It translates to CASSSVGPAYEQYF. The chain has TRBV11-2 and TRBJ2-7; D not certain. The CDR3 sequence is 14 residues long. Germline values: CDR1 SGHAT, CDR2 FQNNGV. V dropped 4 bases and J dropped 2 bases, with 12 bases sitting between them.

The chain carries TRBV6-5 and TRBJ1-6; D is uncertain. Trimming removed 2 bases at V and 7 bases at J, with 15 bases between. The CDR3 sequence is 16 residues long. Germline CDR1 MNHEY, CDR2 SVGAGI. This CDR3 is CASSYRPRGRNSPLHF. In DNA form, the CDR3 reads TGTGCCAGCAGTTACCGACCGCGGGGTCGGAATTCACCCCTCCACTTT.

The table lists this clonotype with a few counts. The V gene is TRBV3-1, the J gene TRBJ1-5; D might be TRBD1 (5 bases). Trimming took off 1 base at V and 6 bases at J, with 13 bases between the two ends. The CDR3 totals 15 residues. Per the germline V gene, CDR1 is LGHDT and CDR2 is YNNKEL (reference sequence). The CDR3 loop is CASSQGQAGGQPQHF. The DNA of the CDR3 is TGTGCCAGCAGCCAAGGGCAGGCCGGGGGTCAGCCCCAGCATTTT.

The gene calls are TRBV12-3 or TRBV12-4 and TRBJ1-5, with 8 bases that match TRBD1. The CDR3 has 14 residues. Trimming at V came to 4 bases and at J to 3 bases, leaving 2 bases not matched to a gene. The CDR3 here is CASSSGQDNQPQHF. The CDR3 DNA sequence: TGTGCCAGCAGTTCGGGACAGGACAATCAGCCCCAGCATTTT.

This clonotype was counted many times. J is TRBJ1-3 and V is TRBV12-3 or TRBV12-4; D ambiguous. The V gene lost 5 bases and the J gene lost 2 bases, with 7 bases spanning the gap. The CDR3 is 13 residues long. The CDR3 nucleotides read TGTGCCAGCAGTCCGGACCCTGGAAACACCATATATTTT. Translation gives CASSPDPGNTIYF.

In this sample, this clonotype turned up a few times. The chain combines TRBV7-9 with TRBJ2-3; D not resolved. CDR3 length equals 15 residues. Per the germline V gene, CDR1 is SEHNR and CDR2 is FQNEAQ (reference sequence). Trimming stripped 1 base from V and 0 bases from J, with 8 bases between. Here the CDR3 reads CASSLGSLSTDTQYF. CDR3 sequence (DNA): TGTGCCAGCAGCTTAGGGTCCCTTAGCACAGATACGCAGTATTTT. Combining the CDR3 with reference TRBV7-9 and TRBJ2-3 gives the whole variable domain DTGVSQNPRHKITKRGQNVTFRCDPISEHNRLYWYRQTLGQGPEFLTYFQNEAQLEKSRLLSDRFSAERPKGSFSTLEIQRTEQGDSAMYLCASSLGSLSTDTQYFGPGTRLTVL.

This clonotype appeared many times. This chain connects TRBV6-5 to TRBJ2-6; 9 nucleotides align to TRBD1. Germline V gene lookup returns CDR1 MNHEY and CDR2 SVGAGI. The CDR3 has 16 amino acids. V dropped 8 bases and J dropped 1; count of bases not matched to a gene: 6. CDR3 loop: CASSGTGTSGANVLTF. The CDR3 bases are TGTGCCAGCTCCGGGACAGGGACGTCTGGGGCCAACGTCCTGACTTTC.

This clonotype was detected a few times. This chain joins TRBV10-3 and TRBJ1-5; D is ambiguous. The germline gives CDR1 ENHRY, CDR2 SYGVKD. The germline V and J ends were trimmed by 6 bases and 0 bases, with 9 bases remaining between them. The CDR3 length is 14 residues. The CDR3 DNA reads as TGTGCCATCAGCCGAGGCGATAGCAATCAGCCCCAGCATTTT. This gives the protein CAISRGDSNQPQHF.

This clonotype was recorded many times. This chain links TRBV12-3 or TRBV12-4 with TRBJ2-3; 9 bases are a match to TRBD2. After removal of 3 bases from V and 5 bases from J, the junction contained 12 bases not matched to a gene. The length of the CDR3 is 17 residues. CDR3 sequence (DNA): TGTGCCAGCAGTTTCTTCCTTAGCGGGGGCGGAGGAGATACGCAGTATTTT. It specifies CASSFFLSGGGGDTQYF.

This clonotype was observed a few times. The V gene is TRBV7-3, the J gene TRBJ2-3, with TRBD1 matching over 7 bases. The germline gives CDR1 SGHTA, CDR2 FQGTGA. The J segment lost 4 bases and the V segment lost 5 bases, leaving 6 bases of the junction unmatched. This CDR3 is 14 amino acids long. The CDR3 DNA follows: TGTGCCAGCAGCCCCACAGGGGCCCCAGATACGCAGTATTTT. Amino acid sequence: CASSPTGAPDTQYF.

CDR3 sequence (DNA): TGTGCCAGCAGCTTAAATCAGGGGGCGCGTGAGCAGTACTTC. Translation: CASSLNQGAREQYF. J is TRBJ2-7 and V is TRBV7-6; 8 positions agree with TRBD1. V dropped 2 bases and J dropped 7; count of bases not matched to a gene: 7. Germline V gene lookup returns CDR1 SGHVS and CDR2 FNYEAQ. The CDR3 is 14 amino acids.

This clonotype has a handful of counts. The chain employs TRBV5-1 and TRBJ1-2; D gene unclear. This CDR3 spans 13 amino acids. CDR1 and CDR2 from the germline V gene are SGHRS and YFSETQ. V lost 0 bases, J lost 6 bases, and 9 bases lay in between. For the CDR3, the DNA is TGCGCCAGCAGCTTGGGTTTCTCAGATGGCTACACCTTC. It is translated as CASSLGFSDGYTF.